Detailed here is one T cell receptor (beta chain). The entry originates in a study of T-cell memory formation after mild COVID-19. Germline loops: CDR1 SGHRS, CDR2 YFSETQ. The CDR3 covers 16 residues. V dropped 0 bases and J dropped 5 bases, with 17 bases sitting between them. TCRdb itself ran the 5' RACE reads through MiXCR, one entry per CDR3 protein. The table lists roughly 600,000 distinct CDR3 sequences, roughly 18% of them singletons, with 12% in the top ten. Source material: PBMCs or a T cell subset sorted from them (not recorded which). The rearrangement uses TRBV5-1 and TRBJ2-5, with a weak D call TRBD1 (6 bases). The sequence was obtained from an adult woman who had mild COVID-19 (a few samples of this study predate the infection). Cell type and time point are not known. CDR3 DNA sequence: TGCGCCAGCAGCTTGGTTCCAGGGGCCATGAGGGAGACCCAGTACTTC. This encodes CASSLVPGAMRETQYF.